The rows below give T cell receptor beta chains drawn from one sample of a study of patients and donors after allogeneic stem cell transplantation. A single record per CDR3 protein comes from TCRdb applying MiXCR to the RT-PCR reads. The repertoire holds about a million distinct CDR3 sequences, with approximately 19% as singletons. The sequenced sample consisted of blood, either unsorted or a sorted T cell fraction (not recorded which). The origin of the receptors is a human donor who was either an allogeneic HSCT recipient or a stem cell or donor lymphocyte infusion donor (not recorded which). It is not recorded whose cells these are; they may come from a transplant donor. Each CDR3 is given with its conserved first and last residue. Each record gives: J gene, V gene, D gene, clone size, CDR3 DNA, CDR3 protein. A D gene is named only where the DNA matches it firmly. Clone size is shown for a subset of rows, as once, few, many or a class of expanded clone.

TRBJ1-1 TRBV6-1 NA few TGTGCCAGCAACATCCTGGCCCCGGGATCGACTGAAGCTTTCTTT CASNILAPGSTEAFF
TRBJ1-3 TRBV6-1 NA NA TGTGCCAGCAGAGACCCGAGAGGAAACACCATATATTTT CASRDPRGNTIYF
TRBJ2-5 TRBV5-1 TRBD1 many TGCGCCAGCAGCCGACGGGACAGGGAAGAGACCCAGTACTTC CASSRRDREETQYF
TRBJ2-3 TRBV6-1 TRBD2 few TGTGCCAGCAGTCAGGGGACTAGCGGGTTGGGAGATACGCAGTATTTT CASSQGTSGLGDTQYF
TRBJ1-1 TRBV20-1 NA NA TGCAGTGCCCGGAGCACGCTCGGACAGAGCTCTGAAGCTTTCTTT CSARSTLGQSSEAFF
TRBJ1-3 TRBV7-9 NA NA TGTGCCAGCAGCCCATCAATAAACACCATATATTTT CASSPSINTIYF
TRBJ2-7 TRBV7-2 TRBD1 few TGTGCCAGCAGCTTAGGGCGTAGAGGGGGCCGGTCCTACGAGCAGTACTTC CASSLGRRGGRSYEQYF
TRBJ2-2 TRBV27 NA NA TGTGCCAGCAGTCCCACCCAAGAAGGCCTGGGGGAGCTGTTTTTT CASSPTQEGLGELFF
TRBJ1-4 TRBV11-1 NA few TGTGCCAGCAGCCTTATGCTCCGGGACACCGCTGAAAAACTGTTTTTT CASSLMLRDTAEKLFF
TRBJ2-7 TRBV7-2 NA NA TGTGCCAGCAGCTTTTTTTCTCCAGGGCCACTCCTCTACGAGCAGTACTTC CASSFFSPGPLLYEQYF
TRBJ2-7 TRBV4-1 NA few TGCGCCAGCAGCCATCCGTCGGGAGAGCAGTACTTC CASSHPSGEQYF
TRBJ2-1 TRBV6-1 NA NA TGTGCCAGCAGTGAAGCGCTCGGGAGAGTAGTGAATGAGCAGTTCTTC CASSEALGRVVNEQFF
TRBJ2-3 TRBV12-3/TRBV12-4 NA many TGTGCCAGCAGGCGGGACAGATACACAGATACGCAGTATTTT CASRRDRYTDTQYF
TRBJ2-7 TRBV6-1 TRBD1 many TGTGCCAGCAGTACGGGGGACAGGGTCTACGAGCAGTACTTC CASSTGDRVYEQYF
TRBJ2-2 TRBV11-2 NA many TGTGCCAGCAGCCTATTTAGTGGGACGGGGGCCCGAACATACACCGGGGAGCTGTTTTTT CASSLFSGTGARTYTGELFF
TRBJ1-1 TRBV12-3/TRBV12-4 NA few TGTGCCAGCAGTTTACGCACAGACCGAACTGAAGCTTTCTTT CASSLRTDRTEAFF
TRBJ1-2 TRBV6-1 TRBD1 NA TGTGCCAGCAGTACTGGACAGGGGGCGCTTGCGGGGGGCTACACCTTC CASSTGQGALAGGYTF
TRBJ1-2 TRBV20-1 NA few TGCAGTGCTCTGGACAGAAAATATGGCTACACCTTC CSALDRKYGYTF
TRBJ2-1 TRBV3-1 NA NA TGTGCCAGCAGCCAAGTGAACAGTCACACCTACAATGAGCAGTTCTTC CASSQVNSHTYNEQFF
TRBJ1-1 TRBV20-1 TRBD1 many TGCAGTGCCGTACGGGGACAGGACACTGAAGCTTTCTTT CSAVRGQDTEAFF
TRBJ2-1 TRBV4-2 NA NA TGTGCCAGCAGCCAAGTTGGGGCTAGCGTGAGTAATGAGCAGTTCTTC CASSQVGASVSNEQFF
TRBJ1-1 TRBV30 NA few TGTGCCTGGAGTGTTAGTCTGAACACTGAAGCTTTCTTT CAWSVSLNTEAFF
TRBJ2-7 TRBV10-3 NA few TGTGCCATCAGTGATGGGGGGGCTACGACCTACGAGCAGTACTTC CAISDGGATTYEQYF
TRBJ2-5 TRBV15 NA few TGTGCCACCAGCGCGGTACAAGAGACCCAGTACTTC CATSAVQETQYF
TRBJ2-1 TRBV5-6 TRBD2 NA TGTGCCAGCAGCTCGGGACTAGTCCGATGGGAGCAGTTCTTC CASSSGLVRWEQFF
TRBJ1-1 TRBV5-1 TRBD1 few TGCGCCAGCAGCGAGGGACAGGGGATCCCTGAAGCTTTCTTT CASSEGQGIPEAFF
TRBJ1-2 TRBV29-1 NA few TGCAGCGATAGAGGGGCGCAGAGCTATGGCTACACCTTC CSDRGAQSYGYTF
TRBJ1-3 TRBV27 NA NA TGTGCCAGCAGTCCTTCGACAGCCGGCGCTGGAAACACCATATATTTT CASSPSTAGAGNTIYF
TRBJ2-1 TRBV20-1 TRBD2 NA TGCAGTGCCCCTCGAGGTAGCGGGTCGAGCTCCTACAATGAGCAGTTCTTC CSAPRGSGSSSYNEQFF
TRBJ2-1 TRBV24-1 TRBD2 few TGTGCCACCAGTGATTTCCCCTCTAGCGGGGATGTTGGTGAGCAGTTCTTC CATSDFPSSGDVGEQFF
TRBJ2-5 TRBV5-1 TRBD2 few TGCGCCAGCAGCTTGGCCGGGACTAGCGAAGAAGAGACCCAGTACTTC CASSLAGTSEEETQYF
TRBJ2-1 TRBV6-1 NA many TGTGCCAGCACTCCCCTTGGATCCTCCTACAATGAGCAGTTCTTC CASTPLGSSYNEQFF
TRBJ1-1 TRBV4-2 NA few TGTGCCAGCAGCTCTAAGGGGGGGGTCACTGAAGCTTTCTTT CASSSKGGVTEAFF
TRBJ2-7 TRBV5-1 TRBD2 many TGCGCCAGCAGCTTGGCCTTCGCTAGCGGTTCCTACGAGCAGTACTTC CASSLAFASGSYEQYF
TRBJ2-4 TRBV29-1 TRBD2 few TGCAGCGTTGAAGGGGTACGCCGGGGGGTCAAAAACATTCAGTACTTC CSVEGVRRGVKNIQYF
TRBJ1-6 TRBV29-1 TRBD1 many TGCAGCGTGCAAGACAGGGCTGGGAATTCACCCCTCCACTTT CSVQDRAGNSPLHF
TRBJ2-2 TRBV20-1 NA NA TGCAGTGCTAAGGGCGGGGTAGGCACCGGGGAGCTGTTTTTT CSAKGGVGTGELFF
TRBJ2-3 TRBV20-1 TRBD2 few TGCAGTGCCCTTGGACTAGCTGAAGATACGCAGTATTTT CSALGLAEDTQYF
TRBJ1-1 TRBV20-1 TRBD1 few TGCAGTGCTAGAGTCGGGACAGGGTCTACTGAAGCTTTCTTT CSARVGTGSTEAFF
TRBJ2-3 TRBV20-1 TRBD2 few TGCAGTGCTACTAAGACTAGCGGGGGGGCAGATACGCAGTATTTT CSATKTSGGADTQYF
TRBJ1-5 TRBV12-3/TRBV12-4 NA few TGTGCCAGCAGTTTAGCGGCGCTCAAGCCCCAGCATTTT CASSLAALKPQHF
TRBJ2-7 TRBV15 TRBD2 NA TGTGCCACCAGCAGAGATTTGACTAGCGGGCAATGGGGCGAGCAGTACTTC CATSRDLTSGQWGEQYF
TRBJ1-1 TRBV29-1 TRBD1 once TGCAGCGTTGAAAGGGGGCGAATGACTGAAGCTTTCTTT CSVERGRMTEAFF
TRBJ2-3 TRBV29-1 TRBD2 many TGCAGCGTTGAAGATCAGCGGGGCGGCACAGATACGCAGTATTTT CSVEDQRGGTDTQYF